The T cell receptor beta chain under discussion was sequenced for a study of OX40 agonist ivuxolimab in advanced cancers. The wider study: Patients were about 83% male with ages about 23 to 90, mean approximately 62.

Clones were sequenced by immunoSEQ multiplex PCR, and TCRdb holds only the in-frame ones, with some missing. The sample records fewer than 85,000 clones, about 85% being singletons. With 0 bases removed from V and 3 bases from J, the gap between germline ends came to 9 bases. The CDR3 length is 15 residues. Germline V lookup: CDR1 ENHRY, CDR2 SYGVKD. The chain couples TRBV10-3 to TRBJ1-5; no clear D gene. The receptor was isolated from an adult with an advanced solid tumor such as melanoma, head and neck, liver or kidney cancer. This sample comprised CD4+ or CD8+ T cells sorted from blood, obtained in a trial of the OX40 agonist ivuxolimab. The CDR3 nucleotides read TGTGCCATCAGTGAGTCTTCAGGAGACAATCAGCCCCAGCATTTT. This gives the protein CAISESSGDNQPQHF.